The TCR beta chain described here comes from a study of blood T cell repertoires in COVID-19. Looking at the study overall: Acute and convalescent COVID-19 specimens originated in the United States, Italy and Spain. PBMCs, B-cell-depleted T cells, or T cells provided the cDNA or gDNA that made up the material.

Germline lookup yields CDR1 SGHTA and CDR2 FQGNSA. This CDR3 has 16 amino acids. Germline trimming cut 1 base from V and 3 bases from J; bases unmatched to any gene: 5. Original methodology: Nucleated cell counts were estimated from reference gene primer amplification. Produced via immunoSEQ multiplex PCR; TCRdb's table is partial and in-frame only. V and J calls plus clone size are reproduced from that table; the DNA served to infer D and trimming. The sample includes roughly 60,000 clones, approximately 90% seen only once; the top ten take 10%. Sequenced input: peripheral blood. This chain uses TRBV7-2 with TRBJ2-4, with 8 bases matching TRBD2. This TCR was recovered from a human donor with acute or convalescent COVID-19. The donor label of this sample is uncertain. DNA for the CDR3: TGTGCCAGCAGCTTAGATTGGGCGGGAGGCAAAAACATTCAGTACTTC. It specifies CASSLDWAGGKNIQYF.